The clone carrying this T cell receptor (beta chain) was detected ten times or more. The sample comes from a study of regulatory T cells in long-lasting Graves disease. The CDR3 totals 18 residues. The junction had 9 bases not matched to a gene; V was cut back by 5 bases and J by 3 bases. Germline CDR1 is LNHDA and CDR2 is SQIVND (reference sequence). Arm-PCR with iRepertoire HTBI primers amplified the CDR3 regions for these TCR beta libraries. TCRdb itself ran the multiplex PCR reads through MiXCR, one entry per CDR3 protein. The data contain around 450,000 distinct CDR3 sequences, 15% to 20% of them seen just once; the ten biggest clones take up 12%. As to time point: newly diagnosed GD, antithyroid drugs for less than 3 months. From PBMCs, RNA was extracted and then used to make the TCR library. These data were likewise used in another study, on T cells in Graves' hyperthyroidism and ophthalmopathy.

The sequence was obtained from a man in his forties with Graves disease. The material sequenced was peripheral blood mononuclear cells (PBMCs), taken at new diagnosis, from a patient treated with antithyroid drugs. V usage is TRBV19 and J usage is TRBJ2-2; TRBD2 agrees at 13 bases. This CDR3 is CASSVPGLAGRDTGELFF. The CDR3 DNA follows: TGTGCCAGTAGTGTCCCGGGACTAGCGGGAAGGGACACCGGGGAGCTGTTTTTT.